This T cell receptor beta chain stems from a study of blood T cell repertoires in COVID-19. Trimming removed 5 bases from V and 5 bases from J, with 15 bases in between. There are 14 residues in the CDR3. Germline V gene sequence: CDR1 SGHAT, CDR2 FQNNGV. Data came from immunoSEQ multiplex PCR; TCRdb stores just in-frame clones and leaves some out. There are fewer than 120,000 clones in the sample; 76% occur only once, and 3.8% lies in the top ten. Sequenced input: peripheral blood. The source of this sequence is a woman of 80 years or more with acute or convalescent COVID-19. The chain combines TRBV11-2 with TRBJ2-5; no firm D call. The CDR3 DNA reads TGTGCCAGCAGCGTTTATAGCTCTTCCGAGACCCAGTACTTC. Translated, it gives CASSVYSSSETQYF.